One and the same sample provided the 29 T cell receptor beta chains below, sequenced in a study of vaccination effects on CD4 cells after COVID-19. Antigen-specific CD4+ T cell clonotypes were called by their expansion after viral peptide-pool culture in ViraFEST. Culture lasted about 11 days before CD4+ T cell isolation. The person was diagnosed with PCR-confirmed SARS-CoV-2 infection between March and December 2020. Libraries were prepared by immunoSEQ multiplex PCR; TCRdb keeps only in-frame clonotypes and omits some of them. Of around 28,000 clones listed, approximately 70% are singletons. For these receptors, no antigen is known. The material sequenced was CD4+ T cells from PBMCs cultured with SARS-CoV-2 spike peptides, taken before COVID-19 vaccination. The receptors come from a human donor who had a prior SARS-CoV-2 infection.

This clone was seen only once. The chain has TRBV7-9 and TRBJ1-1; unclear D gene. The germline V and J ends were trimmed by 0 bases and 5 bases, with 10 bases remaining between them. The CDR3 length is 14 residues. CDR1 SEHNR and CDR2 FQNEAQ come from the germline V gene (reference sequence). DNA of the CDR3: TGTGCCAGCAGCTTAGCCCCATCGGGTACTGAAGCTTTCTTT. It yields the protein CASSLAPSGTEAFF. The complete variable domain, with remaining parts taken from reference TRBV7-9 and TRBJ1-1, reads DTGVSQNPRHKITKRGQNVTFRCDPISEHNRLYWYRQTLGQGPEFLTYFQNEAQLEKSRLLSDRFSAERPKGSFSTLEIQRTEQGDSAMYLCASSLAPSGTEAFFGQGTRLTVV.

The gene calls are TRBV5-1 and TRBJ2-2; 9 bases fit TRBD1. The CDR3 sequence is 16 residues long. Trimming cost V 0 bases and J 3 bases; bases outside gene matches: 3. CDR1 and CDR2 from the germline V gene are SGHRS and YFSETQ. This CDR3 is CASSLGGQGHTGELFF. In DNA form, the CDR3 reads TGCGCCAGCAGCTTGGGGGGACAGGGCCACACCGGGGAGCTGTTTTTT.

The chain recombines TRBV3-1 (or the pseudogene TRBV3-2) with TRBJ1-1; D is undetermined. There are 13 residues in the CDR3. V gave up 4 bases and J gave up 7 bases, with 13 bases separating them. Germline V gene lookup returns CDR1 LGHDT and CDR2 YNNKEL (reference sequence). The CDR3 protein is CASSPLGFGEAFF. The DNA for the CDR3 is TGTGCCAGCAGCCCCTTAGGGTTCGGTGAAGCTTTCTTT.

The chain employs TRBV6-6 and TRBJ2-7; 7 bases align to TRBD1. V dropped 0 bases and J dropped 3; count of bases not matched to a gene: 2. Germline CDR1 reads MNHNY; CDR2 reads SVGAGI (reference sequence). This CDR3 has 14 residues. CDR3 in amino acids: CASSYSPGGYEQYF. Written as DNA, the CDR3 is TGTGCCAGCAGTTACTCTCCAGGGGGCTACGAGCAGTACTTC.

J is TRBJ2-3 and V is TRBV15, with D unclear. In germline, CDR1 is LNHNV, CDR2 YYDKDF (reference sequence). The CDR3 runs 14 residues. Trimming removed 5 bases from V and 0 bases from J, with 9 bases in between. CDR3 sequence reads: CATSFRASTDTQYF. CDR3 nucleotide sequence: TGTGCCACCAGCTTCCGGGCTAGCACAGATACGCAGTATTTT.

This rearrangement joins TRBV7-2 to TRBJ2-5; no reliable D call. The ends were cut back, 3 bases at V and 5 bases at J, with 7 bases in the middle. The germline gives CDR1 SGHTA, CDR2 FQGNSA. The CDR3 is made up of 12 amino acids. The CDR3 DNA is TGTGCCAGCAGCTTTAACGGGGAGACCCAGTACTTC. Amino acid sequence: CASSFNGETQYF.

The CDR3 loop is CASSLSPGQIYGYTF. For the CDR3, the DNA is TGTGCCAGCAGCTTAAGCCCCGGACAAATCTATGGCTACACCTTC. The J gene is TRBJ1-2, the V gene TRBV11-1, with D tentatively TRBD1 (5 bases). The CDR3 spans 15 residues. Germline-derived CDR1 and CDR2 are SGHAT and FQDESV (reference sequence). Trimming removed 2 bases at V and 4 bases at J, with 14 bases between.

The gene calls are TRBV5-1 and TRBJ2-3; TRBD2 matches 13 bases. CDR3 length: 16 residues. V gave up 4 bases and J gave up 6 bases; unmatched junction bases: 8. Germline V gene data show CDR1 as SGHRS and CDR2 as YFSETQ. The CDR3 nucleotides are TGCGCCAGCAGCCTGACTAGCGGGGGGCCATGGGATACGCAGTATTTT. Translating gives CASSLTSGGPWDTQYF.

The CDR3: CASSVGAGLYGYTF. For the CDR3, the DNA is TGTGCCAGCAGCGTAGGGGCAGGCCTCTATGGCTACACCTTC. The V gene is TRBV9, the J gene TRBJ1-2, with no clear D. V was cut by 0 bases and J by 4 bases, with 10 bases left in between. Germline CDR1 is SGDLS and CDR2 is YYNGEE. The CDR3 is 14 residues long.

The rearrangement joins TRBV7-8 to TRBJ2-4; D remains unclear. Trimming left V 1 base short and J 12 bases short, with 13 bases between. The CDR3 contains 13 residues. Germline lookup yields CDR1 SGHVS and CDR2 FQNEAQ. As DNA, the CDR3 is TGTGCCAGCAGCTTAGGCTGGGAAGTGGGTCAGTACTTC. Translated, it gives CASSLGWEVGQYF.

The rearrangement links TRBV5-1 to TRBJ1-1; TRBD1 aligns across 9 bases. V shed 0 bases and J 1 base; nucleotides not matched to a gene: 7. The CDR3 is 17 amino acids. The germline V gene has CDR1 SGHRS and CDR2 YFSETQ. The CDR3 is CASSLAGQGSGNTEAFF. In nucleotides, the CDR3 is TGCGCCAGCAGCTTGGCGGGACAGGGATCCGGGAACACTGAAGCTTTCTTT.

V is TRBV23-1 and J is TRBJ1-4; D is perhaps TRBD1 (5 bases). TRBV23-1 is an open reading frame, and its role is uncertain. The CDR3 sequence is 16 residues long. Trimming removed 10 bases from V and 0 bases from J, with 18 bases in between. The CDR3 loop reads CATRVGPDATNEKLFF. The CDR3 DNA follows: TGCGCCACCAGGGTGGGGCCAGACGCAACTAATGAAAAACTGTTTTTT.

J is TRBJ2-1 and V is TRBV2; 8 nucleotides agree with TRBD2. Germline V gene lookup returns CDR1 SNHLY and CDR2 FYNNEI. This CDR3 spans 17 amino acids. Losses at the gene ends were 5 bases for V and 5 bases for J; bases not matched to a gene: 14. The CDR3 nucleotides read TGTGCCAGCAGTAAAGACGAAAGAGGGACTAGACACAATGAGCAGTTCTTC. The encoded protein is CASSKDERGTRHNEQFF.

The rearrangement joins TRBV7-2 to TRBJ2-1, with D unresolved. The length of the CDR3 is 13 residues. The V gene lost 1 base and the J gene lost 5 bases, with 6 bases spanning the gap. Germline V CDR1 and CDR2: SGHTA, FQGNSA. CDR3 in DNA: TGTGCCAGCAGCTTAGTCTTCGACAATGAGCAGTTCTTC. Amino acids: CASSLVFDNEQFF.

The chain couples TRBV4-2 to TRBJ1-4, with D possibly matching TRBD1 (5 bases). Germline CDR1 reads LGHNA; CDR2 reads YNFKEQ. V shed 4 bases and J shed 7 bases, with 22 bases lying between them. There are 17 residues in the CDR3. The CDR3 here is CASSRRGGREEGEKLFF. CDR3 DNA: TGTGCCAGCAGCCGCCGCGGGGGGAGGGAAGAGGGTGAAAAACTGTTTTTT.

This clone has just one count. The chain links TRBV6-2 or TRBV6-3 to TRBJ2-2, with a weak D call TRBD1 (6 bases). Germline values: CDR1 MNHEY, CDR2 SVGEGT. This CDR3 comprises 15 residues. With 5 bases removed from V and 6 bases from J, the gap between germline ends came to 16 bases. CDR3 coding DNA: TGTGCCAGCAGTCCCCACAGGGTGATGGCCGGGGAGCTGTTTTTT. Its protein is CASSPHRVMAGELFF.

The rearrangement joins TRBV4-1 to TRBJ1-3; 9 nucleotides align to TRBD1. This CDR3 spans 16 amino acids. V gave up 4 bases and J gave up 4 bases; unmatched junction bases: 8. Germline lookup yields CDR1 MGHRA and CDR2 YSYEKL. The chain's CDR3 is CASSRSRDRVGNTIYF. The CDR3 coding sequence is TGCGCCAGCAGCCGCTCCCGGGACAGGGTCGGAAACACCATATATTTT.

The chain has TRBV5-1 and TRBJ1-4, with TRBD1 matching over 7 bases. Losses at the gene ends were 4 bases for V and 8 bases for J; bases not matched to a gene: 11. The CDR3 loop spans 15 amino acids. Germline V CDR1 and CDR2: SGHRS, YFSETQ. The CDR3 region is CASSPRDRGDEKLFF. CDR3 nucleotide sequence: TGCGCCAGCAGCCCACGGGACAGAGGGGACGAAAAACTGTTTTTT.

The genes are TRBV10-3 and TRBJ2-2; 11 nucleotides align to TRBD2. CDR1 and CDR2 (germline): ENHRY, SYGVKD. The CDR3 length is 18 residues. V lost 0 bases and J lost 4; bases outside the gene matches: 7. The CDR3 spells CAISESPSGRRSTGELFF. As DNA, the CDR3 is TGTGCCATCAGTGAGTCGCCTAGCGGGAGGCGTAGCACCGGGGAGCTGTTTTTT.

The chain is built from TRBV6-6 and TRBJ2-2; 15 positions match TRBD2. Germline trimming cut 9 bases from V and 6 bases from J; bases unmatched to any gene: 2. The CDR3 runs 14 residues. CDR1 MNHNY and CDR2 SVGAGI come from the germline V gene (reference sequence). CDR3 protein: CASGTSGRPGELFF. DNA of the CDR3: TGTGCCAGTGGGACTAGCGGGAGGCCCGGGGAGCTGTTTTTT.

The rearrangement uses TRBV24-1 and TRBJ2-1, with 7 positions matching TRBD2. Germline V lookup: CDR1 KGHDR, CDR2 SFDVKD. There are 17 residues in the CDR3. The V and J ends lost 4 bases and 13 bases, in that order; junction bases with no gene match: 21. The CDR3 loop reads CATSDPGRRGPGREQFF. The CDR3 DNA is TGTGCCACCAGTGACCCTGGGCGACGTGGGCCTGGGAGGGAACAGTTCTTC.

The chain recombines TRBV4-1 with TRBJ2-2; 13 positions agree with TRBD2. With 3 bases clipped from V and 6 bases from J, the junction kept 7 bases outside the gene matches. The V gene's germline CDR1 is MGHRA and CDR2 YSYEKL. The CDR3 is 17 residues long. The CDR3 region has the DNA TGCGCCAGCAGCCAGGCCCCCGGGACTAGCGGGGCCGGGGAGCTGTTTTTT. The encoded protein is CASSQAPGTSGAGELFF.

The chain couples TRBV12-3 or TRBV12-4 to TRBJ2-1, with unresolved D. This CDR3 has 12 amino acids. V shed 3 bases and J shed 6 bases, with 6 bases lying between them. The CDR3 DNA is TGTGCCAGCAGTTTGTATGGCAATGAGCAGTTCTTC. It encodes CASSLYGNEQFF.

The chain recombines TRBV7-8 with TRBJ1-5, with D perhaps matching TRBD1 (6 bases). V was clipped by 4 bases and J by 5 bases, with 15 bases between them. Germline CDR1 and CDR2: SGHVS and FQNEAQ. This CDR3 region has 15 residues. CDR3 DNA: TGTGCCAGCAGCTCGGACAGAAACCGGGATCAGCCCCAGCATTTT. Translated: CASSSDRNRDQPQHF.

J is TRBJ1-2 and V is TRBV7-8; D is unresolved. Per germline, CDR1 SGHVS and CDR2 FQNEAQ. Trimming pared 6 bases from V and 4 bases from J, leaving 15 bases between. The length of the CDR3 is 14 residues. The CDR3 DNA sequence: TGTGCCAGCAGTCCGGGAATCATCCCCTATGGCTACACCTTC. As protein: CASSPGIIPYGYTF.

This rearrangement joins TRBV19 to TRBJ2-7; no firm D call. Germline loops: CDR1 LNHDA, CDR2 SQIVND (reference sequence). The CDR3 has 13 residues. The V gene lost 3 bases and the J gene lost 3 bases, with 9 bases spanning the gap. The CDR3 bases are TGTGCCAGTAGTATTAACTTGAACTACGAGCAGTACTTC. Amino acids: CASSINLNYEQYF.

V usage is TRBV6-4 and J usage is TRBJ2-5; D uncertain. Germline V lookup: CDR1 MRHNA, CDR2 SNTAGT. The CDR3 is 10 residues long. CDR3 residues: CGRVRETQYF. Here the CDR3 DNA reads TGTGGAAGGGTAAGAGAGACCCAGTACTTC.

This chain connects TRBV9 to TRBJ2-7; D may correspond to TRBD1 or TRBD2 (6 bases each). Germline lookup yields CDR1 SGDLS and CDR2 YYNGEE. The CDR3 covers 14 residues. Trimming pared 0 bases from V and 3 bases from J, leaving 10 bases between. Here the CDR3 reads CASSVAGANYEQYF. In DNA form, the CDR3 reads TGTGCCAGCAGCGTAGCGGGGGCGAACTACGAGCAGTACTTC.

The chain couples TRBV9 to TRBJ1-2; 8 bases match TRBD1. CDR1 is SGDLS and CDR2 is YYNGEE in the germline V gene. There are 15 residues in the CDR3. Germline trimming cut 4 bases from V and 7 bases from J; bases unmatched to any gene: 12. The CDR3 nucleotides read TGTGCCAGCAGCCCGGGGGTGGGACAGGCGGGTGGCTACACCTTC. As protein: CASSPGVGQAGGYTF.